This TCR beta chain was obtained from a study of cytomegalovirus exposure and HLA in healthy donors. Study findings and constraints: Productive status was seen about 87% or about 30% of the time for most TCR beta V segments in an earlier analysis. Within a later analysis, the majority of CMV-associated TCR beta chains appeared HLA-restricted.

Researchers ran the PCR with 60 Vbeta and 13 Jbeta primers. Per the authors' pipeline: Later, an analysis found 75 million to 90 million unique TCR beta chains, and approximately 10 million of these were shared. Clones were read by immunoSEQ multiplex PCR, and TCRdb kept only the in-frame ones, dropping some. V and J calls and clone size are given by that table; D and trimming were obtained from the DNA. This sample yields about 190,000 clones, of which 70% to 75% are seen a single time; more than 4% belongs to the top ten. Remarks on this clone: Its cognate antigen is unknown.

Germline CDR1 reads MGHRA; CDR2 reads YSYEKL. CDR3 size: 13 residues. Trimming removed 0 bases from V and 7 bases from J, with 10 bases in between. Sequences were obtained from PBMCs. The chain couples TRBV4-1 to TRBJ2-7, with D hard to call. The sequence was collected from a man aged 25-40 years in good health and CMV-seropositive. The CDR3 DNA sequence: TGCGCCAGCAGCCAAGAGGTTAGTTGGGAGCAGTACTTC. It is translated as CASSQEVSWEQYF.